This T cell receptor (beta chain) comes out of a study of cytomegalovirus exposure and HLA in healthy donors. Whole-study findings and limits: Data from an earlier analysis indicated that most TCR beta V segments were productive either about 87% or about 30% of the time.

Comments on this clone: What it recognizes is unknown.

The germline CDR1 and CDR2 sequences are MNHEY and SVGAGI. Trimming left V 3 bases short and J 4 bases short, with 18 bases between. The CDR3 spans 16 residues. PCR used 60 Vbeta primers and 13 Jbeta primers. The data were produced by immunoSEQ multiplex PCR, yet TCRdb's version contains in-frame clones alone and is incomplete. Seen here are 120,000 to 150,000 clones, over 70% observed once, and the top ten hold around 1.9%. Sample: PBMCs. The source of this sequence is a woman in her forties in good health and CMV-seronegative. The chain is built from TRBV6-5 and TRBJ1-1; D is perhaps TRBD1 (5 bases). The CDR3 is CASSYGGMWTGTEAFF. The CDR3 nucleotides read TGTGCCAGCAGTTATGGGGGGATGTGGACGGGCACTGAAGCTTTCTTT.